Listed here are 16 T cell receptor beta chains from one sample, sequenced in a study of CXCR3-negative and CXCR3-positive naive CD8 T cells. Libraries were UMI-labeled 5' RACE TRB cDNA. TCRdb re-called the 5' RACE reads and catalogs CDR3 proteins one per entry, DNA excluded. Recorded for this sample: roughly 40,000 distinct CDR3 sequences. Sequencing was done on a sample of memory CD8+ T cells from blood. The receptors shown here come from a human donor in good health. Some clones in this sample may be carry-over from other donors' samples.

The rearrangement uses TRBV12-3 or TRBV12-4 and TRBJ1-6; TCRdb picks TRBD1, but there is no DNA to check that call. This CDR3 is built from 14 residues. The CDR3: CASSLRAGESPLHF.

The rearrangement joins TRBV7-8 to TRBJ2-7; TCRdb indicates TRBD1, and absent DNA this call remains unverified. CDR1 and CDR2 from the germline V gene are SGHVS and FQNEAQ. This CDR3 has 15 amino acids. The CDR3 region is CASSFRTGIVGEQYF.

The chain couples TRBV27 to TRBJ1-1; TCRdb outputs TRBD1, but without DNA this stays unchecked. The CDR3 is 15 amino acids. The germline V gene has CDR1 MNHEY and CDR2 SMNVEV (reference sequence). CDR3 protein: CASSSRQGLNTEAFF.

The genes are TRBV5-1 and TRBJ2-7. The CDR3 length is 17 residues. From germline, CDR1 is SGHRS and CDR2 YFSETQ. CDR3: CASSLDQAALSSYEQYF.

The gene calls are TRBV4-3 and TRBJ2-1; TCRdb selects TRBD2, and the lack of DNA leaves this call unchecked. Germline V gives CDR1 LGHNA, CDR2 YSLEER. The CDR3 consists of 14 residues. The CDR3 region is CASRDLAGYNEQFF.

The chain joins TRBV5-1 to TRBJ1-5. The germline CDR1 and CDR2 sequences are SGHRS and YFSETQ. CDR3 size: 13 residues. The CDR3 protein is CASSLSPHQPQHF.

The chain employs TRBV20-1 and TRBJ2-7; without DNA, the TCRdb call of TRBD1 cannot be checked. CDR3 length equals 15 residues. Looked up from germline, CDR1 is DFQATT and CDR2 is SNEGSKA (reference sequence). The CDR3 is CSARSLAGGSYEQYF.

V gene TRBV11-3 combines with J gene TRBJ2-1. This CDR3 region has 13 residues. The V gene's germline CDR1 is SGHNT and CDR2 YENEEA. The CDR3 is CASSLDRDNVQFF.

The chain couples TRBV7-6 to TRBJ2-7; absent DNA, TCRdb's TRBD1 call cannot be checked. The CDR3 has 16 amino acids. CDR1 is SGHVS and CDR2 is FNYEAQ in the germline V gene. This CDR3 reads CASSLLPGQGADEQYF.

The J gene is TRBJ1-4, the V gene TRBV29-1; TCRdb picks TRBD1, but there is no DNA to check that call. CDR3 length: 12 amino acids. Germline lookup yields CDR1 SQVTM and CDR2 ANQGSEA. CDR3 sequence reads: CSAAGGNEKLFF. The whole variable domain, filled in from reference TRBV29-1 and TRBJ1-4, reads SAVISQKPSRDICQRGTSLTIQCQVDSQVTMMFWYRQQPGQSLTLIATANQGSEATYESGFVIDKFPISRPNLTFSTLTVSNMSPEDSSIYLCSAAGGNEKLFFGSGTQLSVL.

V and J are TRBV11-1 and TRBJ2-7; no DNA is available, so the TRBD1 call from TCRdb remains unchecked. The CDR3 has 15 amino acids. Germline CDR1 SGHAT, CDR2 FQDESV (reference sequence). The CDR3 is CASSSTGTGFYEQYF.

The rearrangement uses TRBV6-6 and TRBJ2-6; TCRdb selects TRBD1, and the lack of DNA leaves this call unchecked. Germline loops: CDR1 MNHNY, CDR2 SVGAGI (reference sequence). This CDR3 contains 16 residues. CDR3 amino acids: CASRPWGDSGANVLTF.

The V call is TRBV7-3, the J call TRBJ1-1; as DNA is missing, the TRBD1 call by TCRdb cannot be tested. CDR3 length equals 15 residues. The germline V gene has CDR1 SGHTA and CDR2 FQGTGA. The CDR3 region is CASSSILDRAEGAFF.

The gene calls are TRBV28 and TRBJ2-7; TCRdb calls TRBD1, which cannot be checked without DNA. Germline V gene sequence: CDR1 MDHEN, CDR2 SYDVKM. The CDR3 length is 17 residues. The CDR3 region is CASSWPVGQGAQYEQYF. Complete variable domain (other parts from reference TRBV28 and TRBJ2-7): DVKVTQSSRYLVKRTGEKVFLECVQDMDHENMFWYRQDPGLGLRLIYFSYDVKMKEKGDIPEGYSVSREKKERFSLILESASTNQTSMYLCASSWPVGQGAQYEQYFGPGTRLTVT.

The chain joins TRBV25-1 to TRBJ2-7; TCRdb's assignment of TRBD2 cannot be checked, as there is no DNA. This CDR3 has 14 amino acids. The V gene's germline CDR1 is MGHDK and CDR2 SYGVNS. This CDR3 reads CASSAPPLPYEQYF.

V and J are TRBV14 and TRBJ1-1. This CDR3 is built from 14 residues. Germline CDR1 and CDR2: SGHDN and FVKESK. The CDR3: CASSQTSVNTEAFF.